The clone carrying this T cell receptor (beta chain) was detected a few times. Its specificity is unknown. TCR beta CDR3 regions were amplified from RNA. With the HTBI primer set, the TCR CDR3 went through a first round of RT-PCR. TCRdb reanalysed the multiplex PCR reads using MiXCR and keeps one entry per CDR3 protein. The sample includes roughly 750,000 distinct CDR3 sequences, about a sixth of them seen just once. Diagnostic decisions used clinical symptoms, serum thyroxine and TRAb, thyroid ultrasound and orbital computed tomography. The source of the sample is a study of T cells in Graves' hyperthyroidism and ophthalmopathy. Study-wide results and limits: Ophthalmopathy was predicted by the model a median of approximately 6 months ahead of onset. The blood repertoire included most of the expanded thyroid clonotypes above 0.001.

The ends lost 4 bases at V and 6 bases at J; junction bases unmatched: 9. Germline loops: CDR1 KGHSH, CDR2 LQKENI. The CDR3 runs to 16 residues. This TCR was sampled from a man aged 18 to 29 with Graves' hyperthyroidism. This rearrangement joins TRBV18 to TRBJ2-1, with 10 nucleotides matching TRBD2. Material: blood. CDR3 region: CASSQGISGRTNEQFF. The CDR3 coding sequence is TGTGCCAGCTCACAGGGTATTAGCGGGAGGACCAATGAGCAGTTCTTC.